One and the same sample provided the 17 T cell receptor beta chains below, sequenced in a study of CD8 T cells in ankylosing spondylitis. These TCRs are of unknown antigen specificity. Findings of the study overall: Ankylosing spondylitis blood appeared to be characterized by a TCR beta motif of eight or nine highly homologous variants.

TCRdb re-derived calls from the 5' RACE reads in MiXCR, one entry per CDR3 protein. This table has about 840,000 distinct CDR3 sequences, approximately 10% appearing once. Specimen: blood, either unsorted or a sorted T cell fraction (not recorded which). The receptors were gathered from a male donor with ankylosing spondylitis.

This clonotype appeared a few times. The J gene is TRBJ2-2, the V gene TRBV4-2; TRBD1 is a possible D gene (6 bases). Looked up from germline, CDR1 is LGHNA and CDR2 is YNFKEQ. V gave up 2 bases and J gave up 7 bases, with 11 bases separating them. The CDR3 has 14 amino acids. The chain's CDR3 is CASSQPGQFGELFF. The CDR3 DNA reads TGTGCCAGCAGCCAACCTGGACAGTTCGGGGAGCTGTTTTTT.

The chain joins TRBV6-1 to TRBJ2-7, with a tentative D call TRBD2 (6 bases). The V end was cut by 8 bases, the J end by 1 base, with 15 bases between. This CDR3 has 14 residues. CDR1 is MNHNS, CDR2 SASEGT, per germline. CDR3 amino acids: CASVSAGFSYEQYF. The CDR3 DNA sequence: TGTGCCAGCGTGTCCGCGGGGTTTTCCTACGAGCAGTACTTC.

J is TRBJ2-1 and V is TRBV6-2 or TRBV6-3; D ambiguous. The CDR3 has 15 amino acids. Trimming cost V 6 bases and J 1 base, with 13 bases left between them. The germline V gene encodes CDR1 MNHEY and CDR2 SVGEGT. The CDR3 loop is CASSLTALSYNEQFF. The CDR3 DNA follows: TGTGCCAGCAGCCTCACGGCCCTTTCCTACAATGAGCAGTTCTTC.

The chain recombines TRBV7-2 with TRBJ1-5; D possibly corresponds to TRBD1 (6 bases). Germline V gene data show CDR1 as SGHTA and CDR2 as FQGNSA. Trimming left V 2 bases short and J 7 bases short, with 18 bases between. The CDR3 runs 16 residues. The chain's CDR3 is CASSLLPGAVLQPQHF. The CDR3 region has the DNA TGTGCCAGCAGCTTATTACCAGGGGCAGTTTTGCAGCCCCAGCATTTT.

J is TRBJ2-7 and V is TRBV11-2, with a weak D call TRBD2 (6 bases). The CDR3 runs 19 residues. From germline, CDR1 is SGHAT and CDR2 FQNNGV. V dropped 4 bases and J dropped 3 bases, with 28 bases sitting between them. The CDR3 DNA sequence: TGTGCCAGCAGCTCCCCGTTATGGGGGGTCGGACAATCGATCTACGAGCAGTACTTC. It yields the protein CASSSPLWGVGQSIYEQYF.

In its sample, this clonotype was seen a few times. This sequence joins TRBV5-5 and TRBJ1-1; the D is unclear. Germline V lookup: CDR1 SGHKS, CDR2 YYEKEE (reference sequence). V lost 0 bases and J lost 0, with 12 bases in between. CDR3 length equals 16 residues. The CDR3 protein is CASSLDSGILNTEAFF. CDR3 sequence (DNA): TGTGCCAGCAGCTTGGATTCCGGAATTCTGAACACTGAAGCTTTCTTT.

This clonotype was seen a handful of times. The V and J genes are TRBV27 and TRBJ2-5; a possible D gene is TRBD2 (5 bases). CDR1 is MNHEY, CDR2 SMNVEV, per germline (reference sequence). The CDR3 sequence is 13 residues long. V lost 8 bases to trimming and J lost 5 bases, with 15 bases between them. The CDR3 nucleotides are TGTGCCAGCCGACGGTGGCCGGGGGAGACCCAGTACTTC. This gives the protein CASRRWPGETQYF.

The chain recombines TRBV28 with TRBJ1-4; a weak D match, TRBD1 (5 bases). The CDR3 runs 12 residues. Germline V gene data show CDR1 as MDHEN and CDR2 as SYDVKM. V shed 7 bases and J shed 7 bases, with 10 bases lying between them. The CDR3 region has the DNA TGTGCCAGCACAGGGATTGGTGAAAAACTGTTTTTT. It translates to CASTGIGEKLFF.

J is TRBJ1-2 and V is TRBV2, with D perhaps TRBD1 (5 bases). The germline CDR1 and CDR2 sequences are SNHLY and FYNNEI. This CDR3 has 18 residues. Trimming pared 6 bases from V and 1 base from J, leaving 24 bases between. The DNA for the CDR3 is TGTGCCAGCAGGGGGACGATCATTGGAGGGAATTATAACTATGGCTACACCTTC. This codes for CASRGTIIGGNYNYGYTF.

The J gene is TRBJ2-1, the V gene TRBV5-1, with D perhaps being TRBD1 or TRBD2 (7 bases each). CDR1 and CDR2 (germline): SGHRS, YFSETQ. Deletions cut 6 bases from V and 6 bases from J, with 19 bases between. The CDR3 runs to 15 residues. CDR3 loop: CASKGRGGPGNEQFF. As DNA, the CDR3 is TGCGCCAGCAAAGGCAGGGGGGGCCCGGGCAATGAGCAGTTCTTC.

The rearrangement links TRBV24-1 to TRBJ2-3; no firm D call. In germline, CDR1 is KGHDR, CDR2 SFDVKD. The CDR3 has 13 residues. V lost 8 bases and J 8 bases, leaving 16 bases between the germline ends. The CDR3 is CATTPGEIGTQYF. The CDR3 coding sequence is TGTGCCACCACTCCCGGCGAAATCGGTACGCAGTATTTT.

This clonotype was found many times. This chain uses TRBV20-1 with TRBJ1-1; weak D call: TRBD1 (5 bases). This CDR3 comprises 15 residues. CDR1 is DFQATT, CDR2 SNEGSKA, per germline (reference sequence). V was shortened by 0 bases and J by 9 bases, with 20 bases between the two germline ends. The CDR3 bases are TGCAGTGCTAGAGATCTCACAGGCGGCTTTGGAAAAGCTTTCTTT. It yields the protein CSARDLTGGFGKAFF.

This chain uses TRBV18 with TRBJ2-7; D not certain. Germline V lookup: CDR1 KGHSH, CDR2 LQKENI. The CDR3 has 15 residues. The germline V and J ends were trimmed by 0 bases and 5 bases, with 14 bases remaining between them. The CDR3 reads CASSPPSIGSNEQYF. The CDR3 nucleotides read TGTGCCAGCTCACCACCTAGTATAGGGTCCAACGAGCAGTACTTC.

Points on this clonotype: The junction departs from the called germline gene at one end, perhaps through a read error. V gene TRBV7-2 combines with J gene TRBJ2-1; a possible D gene is TRBD2 (6 bases). The germline gives CDR1 SGHTA, CDR2 FQGNSA. The CDR3 extends over 15 amino acids. As DNA, the CDR3 is TGTGCCAACAGCTTAACGGGAGAGTACTACAATGAGCAGTTCTTC. Residues: CANSLTGEYYNEQFF.

In this sample, this clonotype turned up many times. V usage is TRBV20-1 and J usage is TRBJ2-3; 9 nucleotides agree with TRBD2. The ends lost 6 bases at V and 3 bases at J; junction bases unmatched: 4. CDR1 is DFQATT, CDR2 SNEGSKA, per germline (reference sequence). The CDR3 is 13 residues long. This CDR3 is CSALAGDTDTQYF. DNA for the CDR3: TGCAGTGCCTTAGCGGGGGATACAGATACGCAGTATTTT.

This clonotype showed up just a few times. This chain connects TRBV20-1 to TRBJ1-2; 9 bases agree with TRBD1. The germline V gene has CDR1 DFQATT and CDR2 SNEGSKA (reference sequence). The junction had 4 bases not matched to a gene; V was cut back by 2 bases and J by 6 bases. This CDR3 comprises 13 residues. The CDR3 sequence is CSARQQGADGYTF. The CDR3, as DNA: TGCAGTGCTAGACAACAGGGGGCAGATGGCTACACCTTC.

CDR3 amino acids: CASSPLRGTSYEQYF. The CDR3 nucleotides read TGTGCCAGCAGTCCTCTCAGGGGGACCTCCTACGAGCAGTACTTC. The V gene is TRBV28, the J gene TRBJ2-7, with TRBD1 matching 7 bases. The CDR3 has 15 residues. Trimming removed 5 bases from V and 0 bases from J; junction bases left unmatched: 7. The germline V gene encodes CDR1 MDHEN and CDR2 SYDVKM. Combining the CDR3 with reference TRBV28 and TRBJ2-7 gives the whole variable domain DVKVTQSSRYLVKRTGEKVFLECVQDMDHENMFWYRQDPGLGLRLIYFSYDVKMKEKGDIPEGYSVSREKKERFSLILESASTNQTSMYLCASSPLRGTSYEQYFGPGTRLTVT.